This T cell receptor beta chain was retrieved from a study of chronic HIV infection and antiretroviral therapy. A single record per CDR3 protein comes from TCRdb applying MiXCR to the 5' RACE reads. The table lists more than 25,000 distinct CDR3 sequences, about 8.6% of them singletons. With 8 bases removed from V and 1 base from J, the gap between germline ends came to 11 bases. The CDR3 contains 12 residues. The germline CDR1 and CDR2 sequences are DFQATT and SNEGSKA (reference sequence). This receptor was taken from an adult who had HIV and had not received antiretroviral therapy, or was an uninfected healthy control (not recorded which). Sequencing was carried out using peripheral blood. The chain links TRBV20-1 to TRBJ1-2; tentatively, D is TRBD1 (5 bases). In nucleotides, the CDR3 is TGCAGTTCGTCGGGGGGTAACTATGGCTACACCTTC. It specifies CSSSGGNYGYTF.